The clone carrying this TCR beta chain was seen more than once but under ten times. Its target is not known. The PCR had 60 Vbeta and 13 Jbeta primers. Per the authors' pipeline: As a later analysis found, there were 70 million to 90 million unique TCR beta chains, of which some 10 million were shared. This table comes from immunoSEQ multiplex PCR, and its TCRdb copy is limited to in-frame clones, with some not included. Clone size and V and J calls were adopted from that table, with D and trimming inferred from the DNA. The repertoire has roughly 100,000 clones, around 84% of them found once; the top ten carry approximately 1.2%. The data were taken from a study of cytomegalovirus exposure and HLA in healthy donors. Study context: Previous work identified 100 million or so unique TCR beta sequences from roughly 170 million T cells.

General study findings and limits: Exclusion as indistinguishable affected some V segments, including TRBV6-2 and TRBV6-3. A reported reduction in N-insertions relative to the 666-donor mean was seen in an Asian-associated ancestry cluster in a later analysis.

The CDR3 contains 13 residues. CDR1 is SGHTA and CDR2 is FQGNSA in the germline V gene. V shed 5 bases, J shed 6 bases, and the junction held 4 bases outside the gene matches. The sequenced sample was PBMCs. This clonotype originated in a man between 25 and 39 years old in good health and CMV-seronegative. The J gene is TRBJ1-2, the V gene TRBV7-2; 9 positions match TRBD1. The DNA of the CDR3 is TGTGCCAGCAGCCTTCGGGACAGGGATGGCTACACCTTC. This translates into CASSLRDRDGYTF. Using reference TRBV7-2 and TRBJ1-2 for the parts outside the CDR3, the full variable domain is GAGVSQSPSNKVTEKGKDVELRCDPISGHTALYWYRQSLGQGLEFLIYFQGNSAPDKSGLPSDRFSAERTGGSVSTLTIQRTQQEDSAVYLCASSLRDRDGYTFGSGTRLTVV.